The subject of this entry is one T cell receptor beta chain. The antigen is not known. The data belong to a study of cytomegalovirus exposure and HLA in healthy donors. The length of the CDR3 is 13 residues. From germline, CDR1 is MNHEY and CDR2 SMNVEV (reference sequence). With 1 base removed from V and 5 bases from J, the gap between germline ends came to 8 bases. PCR used 60 Vbeta primers and 13 Jbeta primers. Here immunoSEQ multiplex PCR was the method, and the copy in TCRdb shows in-frame clones only, minus some. The sample lists approximately 74,000 clones, roughly 78% occurring once. Study results and caveats: An analysis was carried out at a later point. It showed that HLA-associated TCR beta chains were more clonally expanded than equally common non-associated chains.

The sample taken for sequencing was PBMCs. The chain carries TRBV27 and TRBJ1-1; TRBD1 might be the D (5 bases). The clonotype comes from a man in his forties in good health and CMV-seronegative. DNA for the CDR3: TGTGCCAGCAGTTTATTCGGGGGGACTGAAGCTTTCTTT. It codes for CASSLFGGTEAFF.